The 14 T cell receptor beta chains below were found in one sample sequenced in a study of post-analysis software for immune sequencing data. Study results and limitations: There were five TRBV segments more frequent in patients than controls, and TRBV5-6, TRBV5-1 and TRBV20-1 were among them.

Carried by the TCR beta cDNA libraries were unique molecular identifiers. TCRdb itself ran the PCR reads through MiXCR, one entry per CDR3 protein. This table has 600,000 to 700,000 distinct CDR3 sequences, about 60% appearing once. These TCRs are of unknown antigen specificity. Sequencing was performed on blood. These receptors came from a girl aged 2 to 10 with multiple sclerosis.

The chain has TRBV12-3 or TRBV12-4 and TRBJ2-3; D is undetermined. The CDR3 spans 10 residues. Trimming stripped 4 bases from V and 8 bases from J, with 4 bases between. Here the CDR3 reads CASSYATQYF. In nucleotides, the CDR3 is TGTGCCAGCAGTTATGCTACGCAGTATTTT.

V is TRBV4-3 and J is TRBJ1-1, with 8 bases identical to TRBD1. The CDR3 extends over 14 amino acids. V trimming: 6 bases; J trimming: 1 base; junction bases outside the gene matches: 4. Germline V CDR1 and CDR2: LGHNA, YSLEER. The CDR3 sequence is CASRPDRGNTEAFF. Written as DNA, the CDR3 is TGCGCCAGCAGGCCTGACAGGGGGAACACTGAAGCTTTCTTT.

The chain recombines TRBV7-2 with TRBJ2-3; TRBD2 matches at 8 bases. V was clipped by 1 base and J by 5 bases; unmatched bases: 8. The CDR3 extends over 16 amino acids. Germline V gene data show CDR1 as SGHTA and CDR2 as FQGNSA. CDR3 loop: CASSLVAGRAEDTQYF. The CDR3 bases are TGTGCCAGCAGCTTAGTAGCGGGGCGGGCAGAAGATACGCAGTATTTT.

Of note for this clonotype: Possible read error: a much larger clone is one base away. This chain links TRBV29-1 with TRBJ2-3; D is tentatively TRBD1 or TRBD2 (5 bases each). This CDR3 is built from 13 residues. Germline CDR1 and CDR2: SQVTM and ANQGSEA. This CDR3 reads CSAEDLGRDTQYF. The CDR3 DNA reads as TGCAGCGCTGAAGACCTGGGACGGGATACGCAGTATTTT.

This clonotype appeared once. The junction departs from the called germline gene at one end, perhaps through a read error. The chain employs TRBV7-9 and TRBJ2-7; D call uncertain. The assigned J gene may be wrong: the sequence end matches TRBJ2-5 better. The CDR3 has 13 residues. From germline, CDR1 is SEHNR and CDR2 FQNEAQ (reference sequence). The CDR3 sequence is CSSSLDNRETQYF. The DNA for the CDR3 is TGTTCCAGCAGCTTAGATAATAGGGAGACCCAGTACTTC.

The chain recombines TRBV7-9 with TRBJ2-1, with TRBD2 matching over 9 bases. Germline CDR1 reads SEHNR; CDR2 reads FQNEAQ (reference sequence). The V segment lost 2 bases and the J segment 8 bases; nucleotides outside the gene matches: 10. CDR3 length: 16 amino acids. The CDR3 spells CASSLRSSGRRDEQFF. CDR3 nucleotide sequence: TGTGCCAGCAGCTTACGTTCCAGCGGGAGGAGGGATGAGCAGTTCTTC.

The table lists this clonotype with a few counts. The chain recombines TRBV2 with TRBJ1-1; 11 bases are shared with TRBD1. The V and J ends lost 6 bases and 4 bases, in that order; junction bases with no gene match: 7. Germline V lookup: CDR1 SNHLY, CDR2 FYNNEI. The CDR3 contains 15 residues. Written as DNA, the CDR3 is TGTGCCAGCAGCCTAACGGGACAGGGGGTCACTGAAGCTTTCTTT. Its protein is CASSLTGQGVTEAFF.

CDR3 nucleotides: TGTGCCAGCAGCTTAGTAGCTAGCGGGGAGCAGACCCAGTACTTC. Amino acids: CASSLVASGEQTQYF. The V and J genes are TRBV7-2 and TRBJ2-5; TRBD2 aligns across 9 bases. CDR1 SGHTA and CDR2 FQGNSA come from the germline V gene. V lost 1 base to trimming and J lost 6 bases; unmatched junction nucleotides: 6. The CDR3 sequence is 15 residues long.

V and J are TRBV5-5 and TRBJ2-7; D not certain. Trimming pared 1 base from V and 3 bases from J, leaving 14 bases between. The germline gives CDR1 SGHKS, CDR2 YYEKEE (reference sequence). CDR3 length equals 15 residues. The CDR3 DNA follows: TGTGCCAGCAGCTTGTTTGCCGAACAGCACTACGAGCAGTACTTC. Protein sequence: CASSLFAEQHYEQYF.

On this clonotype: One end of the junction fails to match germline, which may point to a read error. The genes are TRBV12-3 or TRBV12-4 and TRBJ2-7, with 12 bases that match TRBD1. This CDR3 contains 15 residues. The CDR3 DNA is TGTGCCAGCAGTCCGAGGGGACAGGGGGCTGGCGAGCGGTACTTC. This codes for CASSPRGQGAGERYF.

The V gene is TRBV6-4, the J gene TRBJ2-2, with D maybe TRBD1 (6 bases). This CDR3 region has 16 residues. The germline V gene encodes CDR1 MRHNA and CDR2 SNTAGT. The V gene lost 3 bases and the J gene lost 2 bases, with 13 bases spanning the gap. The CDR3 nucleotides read TGTGCCAGCAGTGAATCAGGGGATACAAACACCGGGGAGCTGTTTTTT. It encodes CASSESGDTNTGELFF.

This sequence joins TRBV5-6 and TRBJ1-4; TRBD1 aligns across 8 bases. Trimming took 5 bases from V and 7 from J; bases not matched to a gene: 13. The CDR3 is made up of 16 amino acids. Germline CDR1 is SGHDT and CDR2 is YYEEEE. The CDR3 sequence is CASRRARDRIVEKLFF. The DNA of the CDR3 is TGTGCCAGCAGACGAGCCCGGGACAGGATTGTTGAAAAACTGTTTTTT.

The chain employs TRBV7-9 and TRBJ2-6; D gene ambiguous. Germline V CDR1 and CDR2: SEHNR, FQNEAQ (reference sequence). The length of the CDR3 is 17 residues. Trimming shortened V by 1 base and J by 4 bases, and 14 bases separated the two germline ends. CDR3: CASSLGPRTIGANVLTF. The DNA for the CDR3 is TGTGCCAGCAGCTTAGGCCCTAGGACCATCGGGGCCAACGTCCTGACTTTC.

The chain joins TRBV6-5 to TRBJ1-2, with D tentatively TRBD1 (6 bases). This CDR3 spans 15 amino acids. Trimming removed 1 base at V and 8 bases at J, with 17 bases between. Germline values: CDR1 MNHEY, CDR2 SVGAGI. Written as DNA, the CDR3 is TGTGCCAGCAGTTACTTAAGGGGGGGGGCTCACGGCTACACCTTC. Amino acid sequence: CASSYLRGGAHGYTF.